This is a list of T cell receptor beta chains from one sample in a study of blood T cell repertoires in COVID-19. The assay was immunoSEQ multiplex PCR, and TCRdb's table has in-frame clones only and misses some. Among about 200,000 clones listed, roughly 88% were seen once. Sequences were obtained from peripheral blood. These receptors originate from a human donor in a cohort sampled during active COVID-19. CDR3s include the opening cysteine and the closing phenylalanine or tryptophan. Fields, in order: V gene, J gene, CDR3 protein.

>TRBV28|TRBJ1-2
CASGPGHYGYTF
>TRBV5-4|TRBJ2-1
CASSTGTGGHNEQFF
>TRBV7-2|TRBJ1-1
CASSSQGALNTEAFF
>TRBV10-3|TRBJ1-3
CAITRGQGAGNTIYF
>TRBV27|TRBJ2-7
CASSTGTGVYEQYF
>TRBV5-3|TRBJ2-5
CARSPGLAGEAAETQYF
>TRBV19|TRBJ2-1
CASSRTGGVNNEQFF
>TRBV5-4|TRBJ2-5
CASSLGRGQETQYF
>TRBV3-1/TRBV3-2|TRBJ1-3
CASSQDRRGPTAGNTIYF
>TRBV14|TRBJ1-6
CASSDREVNSPLHF
>TRBV7-2|TRBJ2-7
CASSSIGLAPYEQYF
>TRBV21-1|TRBJ2-7
CASTTRVVTYEQYF
>TRBV5-6|TRBJ1-2
CASSGQNGYGYTF
>TRBV28|TRBJ2-2
CASTTQGARTGELFF
>TRBV5-6|TRBJ2-3
CASSLVRGSITDTQYF
>TRBV10-3|TRBJ1-6
CAISEGSSYNSPLHF
>TRBV3-1/TRBV3-2|TRBJ2-1
CASSDFYRGYNEQFF
>TRBV7-9|TRBJ1-2
CASSQQANYGYTF
>TRBV18|TRBJ1-1
CASSGTTGVNTEAFF
>TRBV25-1|TRBJ2-1
CASSGPWGHNEQFF
>TRBV6-1|TRBJ2-2
CASSEGGGSWAGELFF
>TRBV5-1|TRBJ2-3
CASSLVAGTGDTQYF
>TRBV30|TRBJ1-3
CAWSVRQGASGNTIYF
>TRBV5-4|TRBJ2-1
CASSWGTTEQFF
>TRBV6-6|TRBJ2-1
CASSYLQGKRNEQFF
>TRBV28|TRBJ2-4
CASSPGQGAKNIQYF
>TRBV5-1|TRBJ2-2
CASSWRRAEDGELFF
>TRBV28|TRBJ2-6
CASRQGAANVLTF
>TRBV6-2/TRBV6-3|TRBJ2-5
CASSYRLGLAETQETQYF
>TRBV4-1|TRBJ2-2
CASSQDEGLAGGELFF
>TRBV18|TRBJ1-4
CASSPRAISEDLATNEKLFF
>TRBV27|TRBJ2-2
CASSLLRQGTNTGELFF
>TRBV2|TRBJ2-7
CASSEQVVRYEQYF
>TRBV19|TRBJ2-1
CASSVPSGSGSYNEQFF
>TRBV28|TRBJ2-5
CASRSTGEETQYF
>TRBV24-1|TRBJ2-7
CATSDSRAVSYEQYF
>TRBV5-6|TRBJ2-1
CASSLAVGGDFYYNEQFF
>TRBV24-1|TRBJ2-1
CATSDLVGGGNEQFF
>TRBV30|TRBJ1-1
CAWSPDRNTEAFF
>TRBV6-1|TRBJ2-7
CASSEVRGLYEQYF
>TRBV5-1|TRBJ2-5
CASSPLGGQETQYF
>TRBV24-1|TRBJ2-1
CATSDIAQGAYNEQFF
>TRBV28|TRBJ1-5
CASKPARGSNQPQHF
>TRBV19|TRBJ2-5
CASSIGAYEETQYF
>TRBV19|TRBJ2-1
CASSMVGASYNEQFF
>TRBV5-1|TRBJ2-7
CASSKFSGSSHEQYF
>TRBV7-8|TRBJ1-5
CASSLARQGDQPQHF
>TRBV7-2|TRBJ2-5
CASSFYRQETQYF
>TRBV11-2|TRBJ2-6
CASSPYSGTGGTGANVLTF
>TRBV7-9|TRBJ2-2
CASRRARGTGALNTGELFF
>TRBV24-1|TRBJ2-7
CATSDFLATGVHEQYF